A selection of T cell receptor beta chains follows, all from one sample in a study of siplizumab effects on memory and regulatory T cells. Assay: immunoSEQ multiplex PCR; the TCRdb copy retains only in-frame clones and omits some. The sample holds about 64,000 clones, around 96% seen once. The sample comprised naive CD8+ T cells sorted from blood. The origin of the receptors is a human donor in good health. The CDR3 runs from the conserved cysteine through the conserved F or W. D genes are given only for firm matches. A clone size is listed for some rows: how often the clone was seen (once, few, many), or a class if it is expanded.

abundance,d_gene,v_gene,j_gene,CDR3aa,CDR3nt
NA,NA,TRBV27,TRBJ1-1,CASSLTRVGEAFF,TGTGCCAGCAGCTTGACTCGAGTCGGAGAAGCTTTCTTT
NA,TRBD2,TRBV14,TRBJ2-1,CASSRGGYNEQFF,TGTGCCAGCAGCCGCGGGGGTTACAATGAGCAGTTCTTC
NA,NA,TRBV29-1,TRBJ1-2,CSVSLGLANYGYTF,TGCAGCGTTTCTCTGGGGCTGGCAAACTATGGCTACACCTTC
NA,NA,TRBV11-3,TRBJ2-2,CASSLSTSPGELFF,TGTGCCAGCAGCTTATCTACTAGCCCCGGGGAGCTGTTTTTT
NA,NA,TRBV6-5,TRBJ2-3,CASMGASTDTQYF,TGTGCCAGCATGGGGGCCAGCACAGATACGCAGTATTTT
NA,TRBD1,TRBV5-1,TRBJ2-5,CASSLGWDSLQETQYF,TGCGCCAGCAGCTTGGGATGGGACAGCTTACAAGAGACCCAGTACTTC
once,NA,TRBV7-9,TRBJ1-1,CASSLESTEAFF,TGTGCCAGCAGCTTAGAGAGCACTGAAGCTTTCTTT
NA,NA,TRBV4-3,TRBJ2-1,CASSHLGNEQFF,TGCGCCAGCAGCCACTTGGGCAATGAGCAGTTCTTC
NA,NA,TRBV27,TRBJ2-2,CASSWGTGELFF,TGTGCCAGCAGTTGGGGCACCGGGGAGCTGTTTTTT
NA,NA,TRBV27,TRBJ2-7,CASSIEQDGLSEQYF,TGTGCCAGCAGTATAGAACAGGACGGCTTGAGCGAGCAGTACTTC
NA,NA,TRBV6-6,TRBJ2-1,CASTPGAYNEQFF,TGTGCCAGCACCCCAGGGGCCTACAATGAGCAGTTCTTC
NA,TRBD2,TRBV5-1,TRBJ2-3,CASSVGLAGGLGTDTQYF,TGCGCCAGCAGCGTCGGACTAGCGGGGGGGCTAGGGACAGATACGCAGTATTTT
NA,TRBD2,TRBV2,TRBJ2-5,CAESPAAGYQETQYF,TGTGCCGAATCCCCGGCAGCGGGGTACCAAGAGACCCAGTACTTC
NA,NA,TRBV6-6,TRBJ2-5,CASSYGETQYF,TGTGCCAGCAGTTACGGGGAGACCCAGTACTTC
NA,NA,TRBV6-4,TRBJ2-3,CASSDRHPDTQYF,TGTGCCAGCAGTGACAGGCATCCAGATACGCAGTATTTT
NA,NA,TRBV19,TRBJ1-2,CASSIFSGGLVGYGYTF,TGTGCCAGTAGTATTTTTTCCGGCGGCTTAGTGGGATATGGCTACACCTTC
NA,NA,TRBV10-3,TRBJ2-7,CAISESDIYEQYF,TGTGCCATCAGTGAGTCTGATATCTACGAGCAGTACTTC
NA,NA,TRBV11-3,TRBJ1-1,CASSLRDSPDNEAFF,TGTGCCAGCAGCCTAAGAGACAGCCCAGACAATGAAGCTTTCTTT
NA,NA,TRBV7-3,TRBJ1-1,CASSFDAGIVRGAVTEAFF,TGTGCCAGCAGCTTCGATGCGGGGATAGTCAGGGGCGCGGTCACTGAAGCTTTCTTT
NA,NA,TRBV28,TRBJ1-2,CASSFVQSYGYTF,TGTGCCAGCAGTTTCGTACAGAGCTATGGCTACACCTTC
NA,TRBD2,TRBV5-8,TRBJ2-1,CASSLAELAAREFF,TGTGCCAGCAGCTTGGCTGAACTAGCGGCCCGCGAGTTCTTC
NA,TRBD1,TRBV9,TRBJ1-4,CASSGQGTEEKLFF,TGTGCCAGCAGCGGACAGGGGACGGAGGAAAAACTGTTTTTT
NA,TRBD2,TRBV11-2,TRBJ2-1,CASRHTSGEQFF,TGTGCCAGCAGGCACACTAGCGGCGAGCAGTTCTTC
NA,NA,TRBV19,TRBJ1-2,CASTSRQSSNYGYTF,TGTGCCAGCACCTCCCGCCAGTCCTCTAACTATGGCTACACCTTC
NA,NA,TRBV19,TRBJ2-7,CASSRALGSEQYF,TGTGCCAGTAGCCGGGCCTTGGGTAGCGAGCAGTACTTC
NA,NA,TRBV19,TRBJ1-2,CASSIDPSHGYTF,TGTGCCAGTAGTATAGACCCCTCTCATGGCTACACCTTC
once,TRBD1,TRBV6-1,TRBJ1-3,CASRTGTGSGNTIYF,TGTGCCAGCAGAACCGGGACAGGGTCAGGAAACACCATATATTTT